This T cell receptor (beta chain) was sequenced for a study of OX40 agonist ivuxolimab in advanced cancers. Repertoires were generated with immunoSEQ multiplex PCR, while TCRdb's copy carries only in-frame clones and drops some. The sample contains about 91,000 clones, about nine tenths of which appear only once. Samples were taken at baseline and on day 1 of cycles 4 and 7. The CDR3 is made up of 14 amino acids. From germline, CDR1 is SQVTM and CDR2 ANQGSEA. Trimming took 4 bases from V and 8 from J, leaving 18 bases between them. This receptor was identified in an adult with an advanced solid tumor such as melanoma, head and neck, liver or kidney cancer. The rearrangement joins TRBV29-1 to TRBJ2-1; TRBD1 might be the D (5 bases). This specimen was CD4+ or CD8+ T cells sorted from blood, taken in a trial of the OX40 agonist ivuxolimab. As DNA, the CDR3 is TGCAGCGTTGGCAGGGCCGCAGTTATCGATGAGCAGTTCTTC. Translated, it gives CSVGRAAVIDEQFF.